The sequence of this T cell receptor (beta chain) was determined in a study of T cell responses to AZD1222 COVID-19 vaccine. Study-wide results and caveats: The donor cohort was predominantly white British with a female majority, and clonal diversity may have been underestimated. Reports indicate that nearly half of spike-specific TCRs are directed at unmutated variant regions.

The data were produced by immunoSEQ multiplex PCR, yet TCRdb's version contains in-frame clones alone and is incomplete. The sample yields 80,000 to 90,000 clones, 70% to 90% seen once. This CDR3 comprises 14 residues. V was pared by 4 bases and J by 4 bases, with 10 bases between. CDR1 is SNHLY and CDR2 is FYNNEI in the germline V gene. A word on this clone: The antigen remains unidentified.

Pooled together were second doses at about 4 or about 12 weeks. The source was peripheral blood, collected 28 days after the second AZD1222 dose. This chain links TRBV2 with TRBJ1-4, with D possibly matching TRBD1 (5 bases). The receptor comes from an adult who received the AZD1222 COVID-19 vaccine. The DNA of the CDR3 is TGTGCCAGCAGTGCCCCGGGGCTTAATGAAAAACTGTTTTTT. Protein: CASSAPGLNEKLFF.